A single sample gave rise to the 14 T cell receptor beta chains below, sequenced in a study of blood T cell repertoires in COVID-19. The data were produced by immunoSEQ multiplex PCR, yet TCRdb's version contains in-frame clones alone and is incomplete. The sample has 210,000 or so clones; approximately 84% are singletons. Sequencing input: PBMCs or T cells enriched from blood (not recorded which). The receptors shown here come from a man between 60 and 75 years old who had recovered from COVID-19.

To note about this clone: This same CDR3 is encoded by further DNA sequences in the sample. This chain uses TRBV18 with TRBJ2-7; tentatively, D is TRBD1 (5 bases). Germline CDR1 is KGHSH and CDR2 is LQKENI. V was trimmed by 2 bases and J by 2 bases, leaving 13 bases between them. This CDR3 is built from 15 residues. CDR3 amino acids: CASSPAQGTPYEQYF. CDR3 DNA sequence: TGTGCCAGCTCACCAGCGCAGGGTACCCCCTACGAGCAGTACTTC.

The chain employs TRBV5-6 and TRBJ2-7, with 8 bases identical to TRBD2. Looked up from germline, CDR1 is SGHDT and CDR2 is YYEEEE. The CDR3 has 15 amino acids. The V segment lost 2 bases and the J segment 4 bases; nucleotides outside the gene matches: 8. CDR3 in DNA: TGTGCCAGCAGCTTTGGCGGGGGGTCCCAATACGAGCAGTACTTC. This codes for CASSFGGGSQYEQYF.

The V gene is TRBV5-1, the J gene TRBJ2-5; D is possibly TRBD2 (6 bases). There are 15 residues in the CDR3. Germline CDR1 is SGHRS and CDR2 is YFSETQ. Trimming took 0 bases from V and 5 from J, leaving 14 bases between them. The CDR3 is CASSLVAGSAETQYF. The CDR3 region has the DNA TGCGCCAGCAGCTTGGTTGCGGGATCGGCTGAGACCCAGTACTTC. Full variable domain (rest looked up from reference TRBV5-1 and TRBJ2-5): KAGVTQTPRYLIKTRGQQVTLSCSPISGHRSVSWYQQTPGQGLQFLFEYFSETQRNKGNFPGRFSGRQFSNSRSEMNVSTLELGDSALYLCASSLVAGSAETQYFGPGTRLLVL.

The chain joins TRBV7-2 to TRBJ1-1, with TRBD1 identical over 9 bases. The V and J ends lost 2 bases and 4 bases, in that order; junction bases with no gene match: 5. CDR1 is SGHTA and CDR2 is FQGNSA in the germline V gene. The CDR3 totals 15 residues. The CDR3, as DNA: TGTGCCAGCAGCTTATGGGGACAGGGTCGCACTGAAGCTTTCTTT. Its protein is CASSLWGQGRTEAFF.

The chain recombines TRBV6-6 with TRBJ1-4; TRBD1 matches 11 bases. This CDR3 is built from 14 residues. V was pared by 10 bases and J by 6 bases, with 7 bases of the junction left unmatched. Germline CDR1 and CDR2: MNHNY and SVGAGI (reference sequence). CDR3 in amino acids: CATGQGGRDEKLFF. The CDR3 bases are TGTGCCACGGGACAGGGGGGGAGGGATGAAAAACTGTTTTTT.

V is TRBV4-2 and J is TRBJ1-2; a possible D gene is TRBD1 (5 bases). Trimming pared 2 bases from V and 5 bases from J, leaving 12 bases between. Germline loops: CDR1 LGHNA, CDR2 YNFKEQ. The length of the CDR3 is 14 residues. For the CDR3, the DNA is TGTGCCAGCAGCCAATCAACCGGGGGTTATGGCTACACCTTC. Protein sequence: CASSQSTGGYGYTF.

The CDR3 coding sequence is TGTGCCTGGTCCACAGGGGGCGCGACTGAAGCTTTCTTT. Translation gives CAWSTGGATEAFF. The chain couples TRBV30 to TRBJ1-1; TRBD1 matches 9 bases. The ends lost 5 bases at V and 5 bases at J; junction bases unmatched: 6. Germline CDR1 is GTSNPN and CDR2 is SVGIG (reference sequence). The CDR3 loop spans 13 amino acids.

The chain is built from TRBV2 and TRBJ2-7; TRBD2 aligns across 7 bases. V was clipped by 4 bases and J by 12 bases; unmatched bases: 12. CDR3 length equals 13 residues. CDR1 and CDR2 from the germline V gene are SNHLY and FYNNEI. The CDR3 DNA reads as TGTGCCAGCAGTGCCAGCGGGACGGTGGGCCCGTACTTC. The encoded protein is CASSASGTVGPYF.

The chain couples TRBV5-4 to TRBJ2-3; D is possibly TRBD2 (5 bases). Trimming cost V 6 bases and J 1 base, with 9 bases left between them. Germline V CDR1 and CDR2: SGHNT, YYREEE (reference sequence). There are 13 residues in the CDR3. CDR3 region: CASIRGGTDTQYF. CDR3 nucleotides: TGTGCCAGCATACGGGGAGGCACAGATACGCAGTATTTT.

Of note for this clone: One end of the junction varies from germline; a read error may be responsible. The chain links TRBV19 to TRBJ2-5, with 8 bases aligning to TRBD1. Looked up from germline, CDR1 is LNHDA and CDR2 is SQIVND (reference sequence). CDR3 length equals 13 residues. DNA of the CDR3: TGTGCCACTAGTACGGACAGGGAAGAGACCCAGTACTTC. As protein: CATSTDREETQYF.

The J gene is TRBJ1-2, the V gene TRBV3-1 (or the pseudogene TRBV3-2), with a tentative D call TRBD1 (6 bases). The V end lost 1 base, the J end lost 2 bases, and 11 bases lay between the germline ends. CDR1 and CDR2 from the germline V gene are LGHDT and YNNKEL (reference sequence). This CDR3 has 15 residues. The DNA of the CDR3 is TGTGCCAGCAGCCAAGCCCCGGGACAAAACTATGGCTACACCTTC. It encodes CASSQAPGQNYGYTF.

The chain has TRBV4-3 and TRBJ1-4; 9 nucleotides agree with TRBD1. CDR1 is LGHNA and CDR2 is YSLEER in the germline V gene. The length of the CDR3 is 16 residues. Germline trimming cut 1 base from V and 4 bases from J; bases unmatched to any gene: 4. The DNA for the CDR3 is TGCGCCAGCAGCCAAGGGCCGGGACAGGGTAATGAAAAACTGTTTTTT. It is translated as CASSQGPGQGNEKLFF.

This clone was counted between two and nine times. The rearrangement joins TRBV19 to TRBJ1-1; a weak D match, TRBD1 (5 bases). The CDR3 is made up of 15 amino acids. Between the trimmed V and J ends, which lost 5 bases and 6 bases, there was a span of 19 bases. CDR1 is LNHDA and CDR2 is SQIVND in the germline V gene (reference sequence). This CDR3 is CASSLGGKGASEAFF. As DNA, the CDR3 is TGTGCCAGTAGTTTGGGGGGGAAAGGGGCCTCTGAAGCTTTCTTT.

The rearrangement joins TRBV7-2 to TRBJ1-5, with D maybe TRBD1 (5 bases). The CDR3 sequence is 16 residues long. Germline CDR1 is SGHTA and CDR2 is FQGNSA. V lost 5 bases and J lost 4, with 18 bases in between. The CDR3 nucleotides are TGTGCCAGCAGCCCCCCCGGGGGGATAAAGAATCAGCCCCAGCATTTT. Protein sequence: CASSPPGGIKNQPQHF.